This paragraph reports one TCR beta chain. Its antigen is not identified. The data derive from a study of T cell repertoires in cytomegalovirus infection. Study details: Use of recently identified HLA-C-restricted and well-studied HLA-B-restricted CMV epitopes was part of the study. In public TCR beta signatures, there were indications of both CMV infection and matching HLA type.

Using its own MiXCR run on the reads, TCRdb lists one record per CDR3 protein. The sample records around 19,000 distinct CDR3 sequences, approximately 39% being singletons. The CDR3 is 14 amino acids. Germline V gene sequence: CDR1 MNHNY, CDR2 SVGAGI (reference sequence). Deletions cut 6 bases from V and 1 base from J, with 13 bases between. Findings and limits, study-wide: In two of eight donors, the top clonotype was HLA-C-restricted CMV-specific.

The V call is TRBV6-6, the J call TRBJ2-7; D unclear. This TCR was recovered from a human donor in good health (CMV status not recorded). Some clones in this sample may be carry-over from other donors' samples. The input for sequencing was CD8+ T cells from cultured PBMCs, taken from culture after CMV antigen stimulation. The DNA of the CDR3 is TGTGCCAGCAGCTACGGTATAGTGTCCTACGAGCAGTACTTC. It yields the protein CASSYGIVSYEQYF.